This TCR beta chain was documented in a study of blood T cell repertoires in COVID-19. At the level of the study: The United States, Italy and Spain were the sources of the acute and convalescent COVID-19 samples. T cells, B-cell-depleted T cells, or PBMCs provided the cDNA or gDNA that served as material.

The CDR3 consists of 13 residues. Trimming took 5 bases from V and 10 from J; bases not matched to a gene: 10. The germline V gene encodes CDR1 KGHSH and CDR2 LQKENI. Generated by immunoSEQ multiplex PCR, the TCRdb table keeps only in-frame clones and is missing some. This sample has around 270,000 clones, with about 86% found just once. The sequence was obtained from a man aged 30 to 39 with active or convalescent COVID-19. Source material: peripheral blood. This chain links TRBV18 with TRBJ1-2; 7 bases line up with TRBD1. This CDR3 reads CASSAGRGVDYTF. In DNA, the CDR3 is TGTGCCAGCTCAGCCGGCAGGGGGGTCGACTACACCTTC.